This is a list of T cell receptor beta chains from one sample in a study of blood T cell repertoires in COVID-19. Sequenced by immunoSEQ multiplex PCR; TCRdb stores in-frame clones only, minus some. The sample consists of 200,000 to 250,000 clones, about 91% of them appearing once. The specimen sequenced was peripheral blood. The receptors were sampled from a man aged 18 to 30 with active or convalescent COVID-19. CDR3s include the opening cysteine and the closing phenylalanine or tryptophan. D genes are given only for firm matches. Rows may omit the clone size; those that give it use once, few, many or a size class.

v_gene	j_gene	abundance	d_gene	CDR3aa	CDR3nt
TRBV30	TRBJ1-1	-	TRBD1	CAWNDRAEAFF	TGTGCCTGGAACGACAGGGCTGAAGCTTTCTTT
TRBV7-8	TRBJ2-2	-	-	CASSLVAGNGELFF	TGTGCCAGCAGCTTAGTTGCAGGGAACGGGGAGCTGTTTTTT
TRBV19	TRBJ2-1	-	-	CASSIDLGAAFREQFF	TGTGCCAGTAGTATAGATCTTGGAGCCGCGTTTCGGGAGCAGTTCTTC
TRBV27	TRBJ1-6	-	-	CASSLEARKNSPLHF	TGTGCCAGCAGTTTAGAGGCCAGAAAGAATTCACCCCTCCACTTT
TRBV5-6	TRBJ2-5	few	TRBD2	CASSLWTSGIQETQYF	TGTGCCAGCAGCCTCTGGACTAGCGGGATACAAGAGACCCAGTACTTC
TRBV6-5	TRBJ1-4	once	-	CASLRGEKLFF	TGTGCCAGTTTAAGGGGTGAAAAACTGTTTTTT
TRBV18	TRBJ1-1	-	TRBD1	CASSPGQGMAFF	TGTGCCAGCTCACCAGGACAGGGAATGGCTTTCTTT
TRBV20-1	TRBJ2-1	-	-	CSARARGFNEQFF	TGCAGTGCTCGTGCCCGGGGATTCAATGAGCAGTTCTTC
TRBV19	TRBJ2-3	-	TRBD2	CASTETLSGRLIGTDTQYF	TGTGCCAGTACCGAAACTCTCAGCGGGAGATTGATCGGGACAGATACGCAGTATTTT
TRBV19	TRBJ1-5	-	-	CASSISLDSPQHF	TGTGCCAGTAGTATTAGTCTGGACAGCCCCCAGCATTTT
TRBV19	TRBJ2-2	once	-	CASRYRMNTGELFF	TGTGCCAGTAGGTATAGAATGAACACCGGGGAGCTGTTTTTT
TRBV12-3/TRBV12-4	TRBJ2-7	-	-	CASSAKREQYF	TGTGCCAGCAGTGCAAAGCGGGAGCAGTACTTC
TRBV28	TRBJ2-2	-	TRBD2	CASSSGGVGTGELFF	TGTGCCAGCAGTTCGGGGGGAGTGGGAACCGGGGAGCTGTTTTTT
TRBV28	TRBJ2-7	-	-	CATRVDSYEQYF	TGTGCCACTCGGGTCGACTCCTACGAGCAGTACTTC
TRBV19	TRBJ2-5	-	-	CASNRNPQETQYF	TGTGCCAGTAACAGAAACCCCCAAGAGACCCAGTACTTC
TRBV14	TRBJ1-2	-	TRBD1	CASSQVRYRGQGYGYTF	TGTGCCAGCAGCCAAGTCCGCTACAGGGGGCAGGGCTATGGCTACACCTTC
TRBV28	TRBJ1-1	-	-	CASSLLESGDTEAFF	TGTGCCAGCAGTTTACTTGAGTCGGGGGACACTGAAGCTTTCTTT
TRBV4-1	TRBJ1-5	-	-	CASTQDWAVQPQHF	TGCGCCAGCACCCAGGATTGGGCAGTTCAGCCCCAGCATTTT
TRBV5-6	TRBJ2-7	-	TRBD2	CASSNGWGGISYEQYF	TGTGCCAGCAGCAACGGTTGGGGGGGGATCTCCTACGAGCAGTACTTC
TRBV19	TRBJ1-5	-	-	CASREGFQPQHF	TGTGCCAGTAGAGAGGGTTTCCAGCCCCAGCATTTT
TRBV15	TRBJ1-3	many	TRBD1	CATSRTGGGNTIYF	TGTGCCACCAGCAGGACAGGGGGCGGAAACACCATATATTTT
TRBV12-5	TRBJ1-2	-	-	CASGLVVGQPVGGYTF	TGTGCTAGTGGTTTGGTGGTAGGACAGCCGGTCGGGGGCTACACCTTC
TRBV27	TRBJ2-7	-	TRBD2	CASSIAGAYEQYF	TGTGCCAGCAGTATAGCGGGAGCCTACGAGCAGTACTTC
TRBV19	TRBJ2-2	-	-	CATKGKTFTGELFF	TGTGCCACCAAAGGAAAGACATTCACCGGGGAGCTGTTTTTT
TRBV27	TRBJ1-1	-	TRBD1	CASSRLRTGYAFF	TGTGCCAGCAGCCGCCTAAGGACAGGGTATGCTTTCTTT
TRBV12-3/TRBV12-4	TRBJ1-1	-	-	CASSLRIRTEAFF	TGTGCCAGCAGTTTGAGAATTCGGACAGAAGCTTTCTTT
TRBV25-1	TRBJ1-1	-	TRBD1	CASSESGTGGDTEAFF	TGTGCCAGCAGTGAATCGGGGACAGGAGGGGACACTGAAGCTTTCTTT
TRBV29-1	TRBJ1-1	-	-	CSVGRANTEAFF	TGCAGCGTTGGGAGGGCTAACACTGAAGCTTTCTTT
TRBV6-1	TRBJ2-7	-	-	CASSEQGGQYF	TGTGCCAGCAGTGAACAAGGGGGGCAGTACTTC
TRBV27	TRBJ2-7	few	TRBD2	CASSFYGRAGEQYF	TGTGCCAGCAGTTTTTACGGGAGGGCCGGCGAGCAGTACTTC
TRBV7-9	TRBJ1-1	-	-	CASSLKTLMNTEAFF	TGTGCCAGCAGCTTGAAGACACTCATGAACACTGAAGCTTTCTTT
TRBV19	TRBJ1-1	-	TRBD1	CASSIGQGSGAFF	TGTGCCAGTAGTATCGGACAGGGAAGTGGAGCTTTCTTT
TRBV5-1	TRBJ2-5	-	-	CASSLLTAQETQYF	TGCGCCAGCAGCCTACTGACAGCACAAGAGACCCAGTACTTC
TRBV11-2	TRBJ2-3	-	TRBD2	CASSLGGLAGKSTDTQYF	TGTGCCAGCAGCTTAGGGGGACTAGCGGGGAAATCCACAGATACGCAGTATTTT
TRBV5-1	TRBJ2-7	-	TRBD1	CASSLDRDYEQYF	TGCGCCAGCAGCTTAGACAGGGATTACGAGCAGTACTTC
TRBV10-2	TRBJ2-5	-	TRBD1	CASMFTSGQAETQYF	TGCGCCAGCATGTTTACCTCGGGACAGGCGGAGACCCAGTACTTC
TRBV10-3	TRBJ2-7	-	TRBD1	CAISEVTGATYEQYF	TGTGCCATCAGTGAGGTGACAGGGGCGACCTACGAGCAGTACTTC
TRBV10-1	TRBJ2-1	-	TRBD2	CASSTGTSIYNEQFF	TGCGCCAGCAGTACCGGGACTAGTATCTACAATGAGCAGTTCTTC
TRBV11-2	TRBJ2-5	few	TRBD2	CASSPLRTSGVTETQYF	TGTGCCAGCAGCCCGTTGCGGACTAGCGGTGTTACGGAGACCCAGTACTTC
TRBV6-5	TRBJ2-7	-	TRBD2	CASGRAGTSGYEQYF	TGTGCCAGCGGGAGGGCCGGGACTAGCGGCTACGAGCAGTACTTC
TRBV10-1	TRBJ2-2	-	-	CASSELPHTGELFF	TGCGCCAGCAGTGAGCTCCCCCACACCGGGGAGCTGTTTTTT
TRBV7-2	TRBJ2-7	-	-	CASSLSVLAYEQYF	TGTGCCAGCAGCTTGAGCGTACTCGCCTACGAGCAGTACTTC
TRBV6-6	TRBJ1-1	-	-	CASSYLSLNTEAFF	TGTGCCAGCAGTTATCTGAGCTTGAACACTGAAGCTTTCTTT
TRBV19	TRBJ1-5	-	TRBD1	CASSIGGQGVQPQHF	TGTGCCAGTAGTATAGGGGGACAGGGGGTTCAGCCCCAGCATTTT
TRBV11-3	TRBJ2-1	-	-	CASSLGGVNEQFF	TGTGCCAGCAGCTTAGGTGGAGTCAATGAGCAGTTCTTC
TRBV9	TRBJ2-7	-	-	CASSVEPNSQYEQYF	TGTGCCAGCAGCGTAGAGCCTAACTCCCAATACGAGCAGTACTTC
TRBV14	TRBJ2-1	-	TRBD2	CASSRGGGPYNEQFF	TGTGCCAGCAGCCGTGGCGGGGGACCCTACAATGAGCAGTTCTTC
TRBV6-5	TRBJ2-3	-	TRBD1	CASSPTGWEYF	TGTGCCAGCAGCCCGACAGGGTGGGAGTATTTT
TRBV14	TRBJ2-3	-	TRBD1	CASSQSGGRGQVNTDTQYF	TGTGCCAGCAGCCAGAGTGGAGGGCGGGGACAGGTCAACACAGATACGCAGTATTTT
TRBV30	TRBJ1-2	-	TRBD1	CAWSGMTGSMGDHGYTF	TGTGCCTGGAGTGGGATGACAGGGTCTATGGGGGATCATGGCTACACCTTC